These 21 T cell receptor beta chains were sequenced from one sample in a study of a mutant IDH1 vaccine in newly diagnosed glioma (dated by TCRdb to 2020 to 2022). For these receptors, no antigen is known. To prepare the library, the immunoSEQ multiplex PCR assay was applied. TCRdb took over this immuneACCESS table, retaining in-frame rearrangements with V and J assigned. Such tables are incomplete; in checked studies, under half of the missing clones stem from an unresolved V gene, and the remainder is unexplained. Within this sample are under 85,000 clones, with approximately 85% of them counted one time only. Around 0.73% of the sample is in the top ten clones. Read against the paper, the sample's time point label means: week 23, last vaccination. Each vaccine dose, consisting of 300 ug of a 20-mer mutant IDH1 peptide in Montanide, was administered subcutaneously with topical imiquimod. The material sequenced was PBMCs, taken from a glioma patient whose treatment included an IDH1 peptide vaccine. The receptor source for this set is a woman aged 45-59 years with glioma.

The rearrangement uses TRBV7-3 and TRBJ2-1, with 7 positions matching TRBD2. CDR3 length: 15 residues. Germline trimming cut 5 bases from V and 1 base from J; bases unmatched to any gene: 5. Germline CDR1 reads SGHTA; CDR2 reads FQGTGA. The CDR3 DNA reads TGTGCCAGCAGCGCTTCTAGCGGATCCTACAATGAGCAGTTCTTC. Its protein is CASSASSGSYNEQFF.

This rearrangement joins TRBV10-2 to TRBJ2-7; D possibly corresponds to TRBD1 (5 bases). The CDR3 has 13 residues. Trimming took off 6 bases at V and 2 bases at J, with 11 bases between the two ends. Germline assignment: CDR1 WSHSY and CDR2 SAAADI. For the CDR3, the DNA is TGCGCCAGCAGGGAGACAGTCACCTACGAGCAGTACTTC. Translated: CASRETVTYEQYF.

V is TRBV2 and J is TRBJ1-5; 8 nucleotides match TRBD1. V was pared by 2 bases and J by 4 bases, with 7 bases of the junction left unmatched. There are 16 residues in the CDR3. Germline loops: CDR1 SNHLY, CDR2 FYNNEI. The CDR3 is CASSELRTGRNQPQHF. Here the CDR3 DNA reads TGTGCCAGCAGTGAACTTCGGACAGGGAGGAATCAGCCCCAGCATTTT.

A few counts support this clone. The genes are TRBV27 and TRBJ1-1, with D unclear. There are 13 residues in the CDR3. Germline CDR1 and CDR2: MNHEY and SMNVEV (reference sequence). Trimming cost V 2 bases and J 10 bases, with 14 bases left between them. CDR3 in amino acids: CASSLGSGVGAFF. The DNA for the CDR3 is TGTGCCAGCAGTTTAGGGTCCGGGGTAGGAGCTTTCTTT.

The chain joins TRBV27 to TRBJ2-7; D not certain. Trimming left V 3 bases short and J 0 bases short, with 9 bases between. The CDR3 sequence is 14 residues long. Germline loops: CDR1 MNHEY, CDR2 SMNVEV (reference sequence). CDR3 nucleotides: TGTGCCAGCAGTTTCGGGCAGACCTCCTACGAGCAGTACTTC. Translation: CASSFGQTSYEQYF.

The rearrangement links TRBV11-2 to TRBJ2-7; D is unclear. CDR3 size: 15 residues. Trimming removed 3 bases from V and 3 bases from J, with 15 bases in between. Germline V gene lookup returns CDR1 SGHAT and CDR2 FQNNGV. CDR3 amino acids: CASSLRFSSDYEQYF. CDR3 DNA: TGTGCCAGCAGCTTGAGGTTTAGTAGTGACTACGAGCAGTACTTC.

A single count supports this clone. The chain joins TRBV5-1 to TRBJ1-1, with D tentatively TRBD1 (5 bases). The germline V gene encodes CDR1 SGHRS and CDR2 YFSETQ. The CDR3 runs to 14 residues. The V end lost 2 bases, the J end lost 4 bases, and 12 bases lay between the germline ends. The CDR3 reads CASSLTQGGTEAFF. The CDR3 DNA is TGCGCCAGCAGCTTAACCCAGGGAGGCACTGAAGCTTTCTTT.

The chain carries TRBV19 and TRBJ2-2; no reliable D call. This CDR3 comprises 13 residues. Looked up from germline, CDR1 is LNHDA and CDR2 is SQIVND (reference sequence). V shed 0 bases and J shed 5 bases, with 4 bases lying between them. The CDR3: CASSIDKTGELFF. The CDR3 region has the DNA TGTGCCAGTAGTATAGATAAGACCGGGGAGCTGTTTTTT.

The chain couples TRBV9 to TRBJ2-6; 8 nucleotides match TRBD1. Per the germline V gene, CDR1 is SGDLS and CDR2 is YYNGEE. The CDR3 sequence is 18 residues long. V was pared by 4 bases and J by 3 bases, with 12 bases of the junction left unmatched. CDR3 loop: CASSPRQGTFGGANVLTF. The CDR3 nucleotides are TGTGCCAGCAGCCCCCGACAGGGGACCTTTGGTGGGGCCAACGTCCTGACTTTC.

The chain employs TRBV10-1 and TRBJ2-7; 14 bases fit TRBD2. The V gene's germline CDR1 is WNHNN and CDR2 SYGVQD (reference sequence). V was pared by 2 bases and J by 2 bases, with 2 bases of the junction left unmatched. The CDR3 is 16 amino acids. CDR3 sequence reads: CASSEGTSGRAYEQYF. CDR3 DNA sequence: TGCGCCAGCAGTGAGGGGACTAGCGGGAGAGCCTACGAGCAGTACTTC.

The V and J genes are TRBV4-1 and TRBJ1-1; maybe TRBD1 (6 bases). Trimming removed 0 bases from V and 1 base from J, with 21 bases in between. This CDR3 is built from 19 residues. Germline CDR1 MGHRA, CDR2 YSYEKL. The CDR3 nucleotides are TGCGCCAGCAGCCAAGATACATTATTCCAGGGGTGGACGAACACTGAAGCTTTCTTT. Protein product: CASSQDTLFQGWTNTEAFF.

This chain joins TRBV18 and TRBJ1-4, with 8 positions matching TRBD1. CDR3 length: 17 residues. V trimming: 4 bases; J trimming: 6 bases; junction bases outside the gene matches: 13. Germline V gene sequence: CDR1 KGHSH, CDR2 LQKENI. The DNA of the CDR3 is TGTGCCAGCTCACTCAGCAGGGGGCGAGAGCAGTATGAAAAACTGTTTTTT. Translating gives CASSLSRGREQYEKLFF.

The V call is TRBV5-6, the J call TRBJ1-4; D is unresolved. The ends were cut back, 0 bases at V and 7 bases at J, with 13 bases in the middle. The CDR3 is made up of 15 amino acids. CDR1 and CDR2 from the germline V gene are SGHDT and YYEEEE. As DNA, the CDR3 is TGTGCCAGCAGCTTGGGGAGGAGCGAGGCTGAAAAACTGTTTTTT. Its protein product is CASSLGRSEAEKLFF.

The chain uses TRBV2 and TRBJ2-2, with 11 bases identical to TRBD2. After removal of 6 bases from V and 7 bases from J, the junction contained 7 bases not matched to a gene. Germline-derived CDR1 and CDR2 are SNHLY and FYNNEI. The CDR3 spans 15 residues. The CDR3 is CASRGLAGGVGELFF. The CDR3, as DNA: TGTGCCAGCAGGGGCCTAGCGGGAGGTGTCGGGGAGCTGTTTTTT.

The V gene is TRBV19, the J gene TRBJ1-4; the match to TRBD1 covers 7 bases. Germline values: CDR1 LNHDA, CDR2 SQIVND (reference sequence). This CDR3 comprises 14 residues. The junction had 7 bases not matched to a gene; V was cut back by 4 bases and J by 8 bases. CDR3: CASSRRQGEEKLFF. Here the CDR3 DNA reads TGTGCCAGTAGTAGAAGACAGGGCGAAGAAAAACTGTTTTTT.

The chain recombines TRBV18 with TRBJ2-5, with D tentatively TRBD1 or TRBD2 (5 bases each). V lost 1 base, J lost 4 bases, and 19 bases lay in between. This CDR3 has 17 residues. Looked up from germline, CDR1 is KGHSH and CDR2 is LQKENI. The CDR3 DNA is TGTGCCAGCTCACCACTGTGGGGGTCCTCGGGCCCAGAGACCCAGTACTTC. This translates into CASSPLWGSSGPETQYF.

The rearrangement uses TRBV7-8 and TRBJ2-1; 12 bases are a match to TRBD2. This CDR3 is built from 16 residues. Germline values: CDR1 SGHVS, CDR2 FQNEAQ. V dropped 2 bases and J dropped 6; count of bases not matched to a gene: 5. As DNA, the CDR3 is TGTGCCAGCAGCTTACTAGGACTAGCGGGATCCAATGAGCAGTTCTTC. Translated, it gives CASSLLGLAGSNEQFF.

The gene calls are TRBV4-1 and TRBJ2-3; 10 nucleotides match TRBD2. Germline V gene data show CDR1 as MGHRA and CDR2 as YSYEKL. With V trimmed by 7 bases and J by 3 bases, 1 base remained unmatched. CDR3 length equals 13 residues. The CDR3 DNA follows: TGCGCCAGCACGGGACTAGCGACAGATACGCAGTATTTT. Translating gives CASTGLATDTQYF.

The genes are TRBV18 and TRBJ2-1, with 7 nucleotides matching TRBD2. Unmatched junction bases numbered 9, after V lost 0 bases and J lost 7 bases. Germline V gene sequence: CDR1 KGHSH, CDR2 LQKENI. The CDR3 is made up of 16 amino acids. CDR3: CASSPPPGRATNEQFF. CDR3 DNA sequence: TGTGCCAGCTCACCACCCCCAGGGAGGGCTACAAATGAGCAGTTCTTC.

The gene calls are TRBV28 and TRBJ1-5; 9 bases fit TRBD1. Per the germline V gene, CDR1 is MDHEN and CDR2 is SYDVKM. V shed 6 bases, J shed 0 bases, and the junction held 12 bases outside the gene matches. The CDR3 sequence is 18 residues long. DNA of the CDR3: TGTGCCAGCAGGCCCGGGACAGGGCACCGTTATAGCAATCAGCCCCAGCATTTT. This codes for CASRPGTGHRYSNQPQHF.

The chain uses TRBV10-3 and TRBJ1-5; no definite D call. CDR1 is ENHRY and CDR2 is SYGVKD in the germline V gene. The germline V and J ends were trimmed by 2 bases and 0 bases, with 5 bases remaining between them. The CDR3 length is 14 residues. The DNA of the CDR3 is TGTGCCATCAGTGAGACTTCTAGCAATCAGCCCCAGCATTTT. It codes for CAISETSSNQPQHF.